The 24 T cell receptor beta chains below were found in one sample sequenced in a study of T cells in localized non-small cell lung cancer (dated by TCRdb to 2020 to 2022). Libraries were built with the immunoSEQ multiplex PCR assay. In its TCRdb copy, this immuneACCESS table keeps in-frame sequences only and misses some clones. Where compared with another copy, unresolved V genes explain less than half of these, and the others have no known cause. Present in this sample are fewer than 95,000 clones, roughly 93% of which were seen just once. Approximately 4% of the sample is held by the ten biggest clonotypes. The specimen comprised PBMCs, sampled before any cancer treatment. The source of these receptors is a woman aged 35 to 69 with stage II squamous cell lung carcinoma.

The rearrangement links TRBV7-8 to TRBJ2-7, with 8 positions matching TRBD1. The CDR3 runs to 15 residues. Germline V gene data show CDR1 as SGHVS and CDR2 as FQNEAQ. Trimming took 3 bases from V and 2 from J; bases not matched to a gene: 6. Here the CDR3 reads CASSFSRQGTYEQYF. CDR3 in DNA: TGTGCCAGCAGCTTTTCCAGACAGGGGACCTACGAGCAGTACTTC.

This clone was found once. V and J are TRBV6-5 and TRBJ2-7; D unclear. The CDR3 has 14 amino acids. V shed 6 bases and J shed 3 bases, with 15 bases lying between them. Germline V gene data show CDR1 as MNHEY and CDR2 as SVGAGI. The CDR3 region is CASSPPGYGYEQYF. In DNA, the CDR3 is TGTGCCAGCAGCCCTCCCGGGTATGGCTACGAGCAGTACTTC.

The J gene is TRBJ2-5, the V gene TRBV27; 8 bases align to TRBD1. The junction had 7 bases not matched to a gene; V was cut back by 10 bases and J by 6 bases. Germline V gene lookup returns CDR1 MNHEY and CDR2 SMNVEV (reference sequence). The CDR3 covers 12 residues. The CDR3 nucleotides read TGTGCCACACAGGGGGGCGGGAAGACCCAGTACTTC. Translating gives CATQGGGKTQYF.

The chain uses TRBV5-1 and TRBJ2-2; the D gene could be TRBD1 or TRBD2 (5 bases each). CDR1 is SGHRS, CDR2 YFSETQ, per germline. The length of the CDR3 is 18 residues. Trimming left V 4 bases short and J 0 bases short, with 19 bases between. DNA for the CDR3: TGCGCCAGCAGCCCAGGGACGTCTCACTCGCCGAACACCGGGGAGCTGTTTTTT. Translated, it gives CASSPGTSHSPNTGELFF.

This clone has just a few counts. This chain joins TRBV7-6 and TRBJ2-5, with 8 bases lining up with TRBD2. After removal of 4 bases from V and 9 bases from J, the junction contained 16 bases not matched to a gene. This CDR3 spans 16 amino acids. Germline values: CDR1 SGHVS, CDR2 FNYEAQ. Here the CDR3 DNA reads TGTGCCAGCAGCTCCGTTATAGCGGGGCGCCCAAGTCCCCAGTACTTC. It specifies CASSSVIAGRPSPQYF.

This clone was recorded only once. The CDR3 region is CASKGNSPLHF. CDR3 DNA: TGTGCCAGCAAGGGGAATTCACCCCTCCACTTT. The J gene is TRBJ1-6, the V gene TRBV27; tentative D call: TRBD1 (5 bases). CDR3 length: 11 amino acids. Germline V lookup: CDR1 MNHEY, CDR2 SMNVEV (reference sequence). V was trimmed by 7 bases and J by 7 bases, leaving 5 bases between them.

The rearrangement links TRBV9 to TRBJ2-5; the match to TRBD2 covers 8 bases. Trimming at V came to 0 bases and at J to 5 bases, leaving 3 bases not matched to a gene. The CDR3 length is 14 residues. Germline CDR1 is SGDLS and CDR2 is YYNGEE. DNA for the CDR3: TGTGCCAGCAGCGTAGGCGTAGCGGGGGAGACCCAGTACTTC. As protein: CASSVGVAGETQYF.

The gene calls are TRBV5-1 and TRBJ1-2; a weak D match, TRBD1 (6 bases). The CDR3 runs 13 residues. V lost 0 bases and J 6 bases, leaving 9 bases between the germline ends. The germline CDR1 and CDR2 sequences are SGHRS and YFSETQ. The chain's CDR3 is CASSLGGGDGYTF. The CDR3 region has the DNA TGCGCCAGCAGCTTGGGAGGGGGAGATGGCTACACCTTC.

The chain couples TRBV6-5 to TRBJ1-2; perhaps TRBD1 as D (5 bases). Trimming stripped 6 bases from V and 4 bases from J, with 15 bases between. The CDR3 runs 14 residues. CDR1 is MNHEY, CDR2 SVGAGI, per germline. CDR3 nucleotide sequence: TGTGCCAGCAGGGTCGCTAGGGGAGCCTATGGCTACACCTTC. It codes for CASRVARGAYGYTF.

This chain connects TRBV19 to TRBJ1-4; D not certain. Germline values: CDR1 LNHDA, CDR2 SQIVND (reference sequence). V shed 7 bases and J shed 0 bases, with 15 bases lying between them. This CDR3 is built from 16 residues. CDR3 coding DNA: TGTGCCAGTACCACCCAAACAGATGCAACTAATGAAAAACTGTTTTTT. Translation: CASTTQTDATNEKLFF. The full variable domain, in which reference TRBV19 and TRBJ1-4 provide the parts outside the CDR3, is DGGITQSPKYLFRKEGQNVTLSCEQNLNHDAMYWYRQDPGQGLRLIYYSQIVNDFQKGDIAEGYSVSREKKESFPLTVTSAQKNPTAFYLCASTTQTDATNEKLFFGSGTQLSVL.

This chain connects TRBV18 to TRBJ2-7; D is unclear. V was shortened by 6 bases and J by 2 bases, with 11 bases between the two germline ends. From germline, CDR1 is KGHSH and CDR2 LQKENI. The CDR3 contains 13 residues. The DNA of the CDR3 is TGTGCCAGCTCCTATAACAAGGCCTACGAGCAGTACTTC. This codes for CASSYNKAYEQYF.

The rearrangement links TRBV6-6 to TRBJ2-1; 13 bases align to TRBD2. The V and J ends lost 2 bases and 5 bases, in that order; junction bases with no gene match: 3. The germline V gene encodes CDR1 MNHNY and CDR2 SVGAGI (reference sequence). This CDR3 has 16 residues. CDR3 residues: CASSYALAGGNNEQFF. For the CDR3, the DNA is TGTGCCAGCAGTTACGCACTAGCGGGAGGGAACAATGAGCAGTTCTTC.

CDR3: CASSTRDYGYTF. The CDR3 DNA reads as TGTGCCAGCAGTACTAGGGACTATGGCTACACCTTC. The chain uses TRBV6-1 and TRBJ1-2, with D hard to call. The CDR3 runs 12 residues. Trimming took 5 bases from V and 3 from J, leaving 7 bases between them. Germline loops: CDR1 MNHNS, CDR2 SASEGT.

The chain links TRBV9 to TRBJ2-1; the D gene is possibly TRBD2 (7 bases). CDR1 is SGDLS, CDR2 YYNGEE, per germline. The CDR3 is made up of 16 amino acids. Trimming shortened V by 6 bases and J by 0 bases, and 16 bases separated the two germline ends. The CDR3 bases are TGTGCCAGCACGGCGGGGGCCCTCAACTCCTACAATGAGCAGTTCTTC. Translating it yields CASTAGALNSYNEQFF. Full variable domain (remainder filled in from reference TRBV9 and TRBJ2-1): DSGVTQTPKHLITATGQRVTLRCSPRSGDLSVYWYQQSLDQGLQFLIQYYNGEERAKGNILERFSAQQFPDLHSELNLSSLELGDSALYFCASTAGALNSYNEQFFGPGTRLTVL.

This clone has just a few counts. The chain joins TRBV7-9 to TRBJ1-1; D unclear. The V and J ends lost 5 bases and 7 bases respectively, with 8 bases between them. Germline CDR1 SEHNR, CDR2 FQNEAQ (reference sequence). The CDR3 is 11 residues long. The CDR3 nucleotides read TGTGCCAGCAGCCCACAGCATGAAGCTTTCTTT. Amino acid sequence: CASSPQHEAFF.

This clone was counted once. The chain combines TRBV6-6 with TRBJ1-4; 9 bases fit TRBD1. This CDR3 is 16 amino acids long. V lost 0 bases and J lost 8; bases outside the gene matches: 7. Germline-derived CDR1 and CDR2 are MNHNY and SVGAGI (reference sequence). Written as DNA, the CDR3 is TGTGCCAGCAGTTACTCCGGTGACAGGGGGGGAGAAAAACTGTTTTTT. Translating it yields CASSYSGDRGGEKLFF.

V usage is TRBV7-6 and J usage is TRBJ1-1; D uncertain. Deletions cut 1 base from V and 1 base from J, with 7 bases between. The length of the CDR3 is 14 residues. From germline, CDR1 is SGHVS and CDR2 FNYEAQ. CDR3 protein: CASSLGVRNTEAFF. CDR3 bases: TGTGCCAGCAGCTTAGGAGTACGGAACACTGAAGCTTTCTTT.

The chain links TRBV6-6 to TRBJ1-6; D might be TRBD1 (6 bases). Trimming removed 6 bases from V and 7 bases from J, with 16 bases in between. CDR1 and CDR2 (germline): MNHNY, SVGAGI (reference sequence). CDR3 length: 15 amino acids. The CDR3 loop reads CASSPRGAQNSPLHF. CDR3 bases: TGTGCCAGCAGCCCCCGGGGGGCGCAGAATTCACCCCTCCACTTT.

This chain connects TRBV5-4 to TRBJ1-4; the D is unclear. CDR1 and CDR2 (germline): SGHNT, YYREEE (reference sequence). CDR3 length: 13 residues. Trimming removed 5 bases at V and 7 bases at J, with 12 bases between. The DNA of the CDR3 is TGTGCCAGCAGACGGGAGGCGAGTGAAAAACTGTTTTTT. Amino acids: CASRREASEKLFF.

The CDR3 region is CASRRDRDLGEQYF. Here the CDR3 DNA reads TGTGCCAGCAGAAGGGACAGGGATCTGGGAGAGCAGTACTTC. V gene TRBV28 combines with J gene TRBJ2-7; 9 nucleotides align to TRBD1. The CDR3 consists of 14 residues. V trimming: 6 bases; J trimming: 7 bases; junction bases outside the gene matches: 10. Germline CDR1 MDHEN, CDR2 SYDVKM.

The chain couples TRBV19 to TRBJ1-1; TRBD1 might be the D (5 bases). CDR1 LNHDA and CDR2 SQIVND come from the germline V gene (reference sequence). Trimming left V 8 bases short and J 5 bases short, with 18 bases between. CDR3 size: 14 residues. The CDR3 bases are TGTGCCAGTCTCTCCGGGGGGGGTCGGACTGAAGCTTTCTTT. This gives the protein CASLSGGGRTEAFF.

This clone was seen a single time. This sequence joins TRBV29-1 and TRBJ1-3; TRBD1 might be the D (5 bases). V lost 3 bases and J lost 2, with 14 bases in between. The CDR3 sequence is 15 residues long. Per the germline V gene, CDR1 is SQVTM and CDR2 is ANQGSEA. CDR3 sequence: CSVDRGVGTGNTIYF. Written as DNA, the CDR3 is TGCAGCGTTGACCGGGGGGTCGGTACTGGAAACACCATATATTTT.

This clone was found once. The V gene is TRBV2, the J gene TRBJ1-6, with D possibly TRBD1 on 6 matching bases. Germline V CDR1 and CDR2: SNHLY, FYNNEI. This CDR3 has 14 residues. The ends were cut back, 9 bases at V and 7 bases at J, with 16 bases in the middle. CDR3 bases: TGTGCCAGGCGACAGGTCCAGAAGAATTCACCCCTCCACTTT. Translation: CARRQVQKNSPLHF. The full variable domain, its missing parts supplied by reference TRBV2 and TRBJ1-6, is EPEVTQTPSHQVTQMGQEVILRCVPISNHLYFYWYRQILGQKVEFLVSFYNNEISEKSEIFDDQFSVERPDGSNFTLKIRSTKLEDSAMYFCARRQVQKNSPLHFGNGTRLTVT.

The V gene is TRBV2, the J gene TRBJ2-7; 7 positions agree with TRBD1. Germline values: CDR1 SNHLY, CDR2 FYNNEI. The CDR3 runs 15 residues. Germline trimming cut 2 bases from V and 3 bases from J; bases unmatched to any gene: 7. CDR3: CASSEMGQKNYEQYF. The CDR3 coding sequence is TGTGCCAGCAGTGAAATGGGACAGAAAAACTACGAGCAGTACTTC. Full variable domain (outside the CDR3, taken from reference TRBV2 and TRBJ2-7): EPEVTQTPSHQVTQMGQEVILRCVPISNHLYFYWYRQILGQKVEFLVSFYNNEISEKSEIFDDQFSVERPDGSNFTLKIRSTKLEDSAMYFCASSEMGQKNYEQYFGPGTRLTVT.